This passage covers 28 T cell receptor beta chains from one sample sequenced in a study of cytomegalovirus exposure and HLA in healthy donors. The PCR made use of 60 Vbeta and 13 Jbeta primers. Clones were sequenced by immunoSEQ multiplex PCR, and TCRdb holds only the in-frame ones, with some missing. The sample carries a few hundred thousand clones, approximately 85% recorded once. Sequencing was performed on PBMCs. These receptor sequences come from a middle-aged woman in good health and CMV-seropositive.

The V gene is TRBV5-4, the J gene TRBJ2-5, with a tentative D call TRBD2 (6 bases). The ends were cut back, 4 bases at V and 5 bases at J, with 12 bases in the middle. Germline CDR1 is SGHNT and CDR2 is YYREEE (reference sequence). This CDR3 is 13 amino acids long. The CDR3 spells CASSRGSPETQYF. CDR3 coding DNA: TGTGCCAGCAGCCGGGGGTCACCCGAGACCCAGTACTTC.

This chain connects TRBV10-3 to TRBJ1-1; 8 nucleotides align to TRBD1. The V and J ends lost 10 bases and 4 bases, in that order; junction bases with no gene match: 14. The V gene's germline CDR1 is ENHRY and CDR2 SYGVKD. The CDR3 consists of 15 residues. The DNA for the CDR3 is TGTGCCACCGATAAAGGACAGGGCGGATCCACTGAAGCTTTCTTT. Translating it yields CATDKGQGGSTEAFF.

The chain uses TRBV5-4 and TRBJ2-1, with 14 bases fitting TRBD2. V was clipped by 4 bases and J by 0 bases; unmatched bases: 6. This CDR3 comprises 18 residues. Germline assignment: CDR1 SGHNT and CDR2 YYREEE (reference sequence). As DNA, the CDR3 is TGTGCCAGCAGCGCGGGACTAGCGGGAGTTAGCTCCTACAATGAGCAGTTCTTC. Protein: CASSAGLAGVSSYNEQFF.

The chain recombines TRBV7-2 with TRBJ2-7, with TRBD2 matching 8 bases. The CDR3 extends over 14 amino acids. V trimming: 1 base; J trimming: 2 bases; junction bases outside the gene matches: 1. CDR1 SGHTA and CDR2 FQGNSA come from the germline V gene. The CDR3 DNA follows: TGTGCCAGCAGCTTAGTAGCGGGGCCCTACGAGCAGTACTTC. Translation gives CASSLVAGPYEQYF.

V gene TRBV5-1 combines with J gene TRBJ1-2, with TRBD1 as a possible D gene (6 bases). V lost 0 bases and J 8 bases, leaving 17 bases between the germline ends. CDR1 SGHRS and CDR2 YFSETQ come from the germline V gene. This CDR3 is built from 15 residues. CDR3 nucleotide sequence: TGCGCCAGCAGCTTGGTGGGGCCAGGGGCGCAAGGCTACACCTTC. It specifies CASSLVGPGAQGYTF.

The chain couples TRBV28 to TRBJ1-4; 7 bases fit TRBD1. CDR1 MDHEN and CDR2 SYDVKM come from the germline V gene. The length of the CDR3 is 13 residues. Trimming cost V 6 bases and J 5 bases; bases outside gene matches: 3. CDR3 in DNA: TGTGCCAGCAGGCCAGGGGGGAATGAAAAACTGTTTTTT. This encodes CASRPGGNEKLFF.

CDR3: CAWSGTGGNSPLHF. In DNA form, the CDR3 reads TGTGCCTGGAGTGGGACAGGGGGGAATTCACCCCTCCACTTT. The chain is built from TRBV30 and TRBJ1-6; 10 positions agree with TRBD1. V trimming: 1 base; J trimming: 7 bases; junction bases outside the gene matches: 1. CDR1 and CDR2 from the germline V gene are GTSNPN and SVGIG (reference sequence). The CDR3 runs 14 residues.

The J gene is TRBJ1-1, the V gene TRBV6-6; no clear D. Germline V gene sequence: CDR1 MNHNY, CDR2 SVGAGI (reference sequence). The CDR3 covers 16 residues. The ends were cut back, 2 bases at V and 1 base at J, with 14 bases in the middle. The CDR3 nucleotides are TGTGCCAGCAGTTACAAACTCACGGAGGCGAACACTGAAGCTTTCTTT. Its translation is CASSYKLTEANTEAFF.

This clone was picked up one time. The V call is TRBV7-9, the J call TRBJ2-3, with 8 bases that match TRBD1. With 5 bases clipped from V and 4 bases from J, the junction kept 8 bases outside the gene matches. CDR3 size: 15 residues. Germline-derived CDR1 and CDR2 are SEHNR and FQNEAQ (reference sequence). The CDR3 sequence is CASSVTGGIADTQYF. In DNA, the CDR3 is TGTGCCAGCAGCGTTACAGGGGGGATCGCAGATACGCAGTATTTT.

The chain links TRBV5-1 to TRBJ1-1; D gene uncertain. The V gene's germline CDR1 is SGHRS and CDR2 YFSETQ. V was cut by 1 base and J by 3 bases, with 10 bases left in between. This CDR3 spans 14 amino acids. The CDR3 reads CASSLSGGDTEAFF. CDR3 coding DNA: TGCGCCAGCAGCTTGAGTGGCGGGGACACTGAAGCTTTCTTT.

The genes are TRBV19 and TRBJ1-1; D not certain. The CDR3 extends over 13 amino acids. CDR1 is LNHDA and CDR2 is SQIVND in the germline V gene (reference sequence). The V and J ends lost 4 bases and 0 bases respectively, with 6 bases between them. CDR3 residues: CASSREVNTEAFF. DNA of the CDR3: TGTGCCAGTAGTAGGGAGGTGAACACTGAAGCTTTCTTT.

This clone was observed a few times. This sample includes further DNA sequences coding for the same CDR3. This chain links TRBV4-2 with TRBJ1-1; no definite D call. Germline V gives CDR1 LGHNA, CDR2 YNFKEQ. CDR3 size: 14 residues. The V end lost 0 bases, the J end lost 1 base, and 6 bases lay between the germline ends. CDR3 sequence reads: CASSQDLGNTEAFF. The CDR3 region has the DNA TGTGCCAGCAGCCAAGACCTAGGGAACACTGAAGCTTTCTTT.

This clone came up a few times. The rearrangement joins TRBV19 to TRBJ1-3; a weak D match, TRBD1 (5 bases). Germline CDR1 and CDR2: LNHDA and SQIVND (reference sequence). V shed 6 bases and J shed 0 bases, with 12 bases lying between them. The CDR3 has 15 residues. The CDR3 DNA is TGTGCCAGTAGCGTGACAGCGATCTCTGGAAACACCATATATTTT. The encoded protein is CASSVTAISGNTIYF.

J is TRBJ1-2 and V is TRBV6-5; 7 positions agree with TRBD1. CDR3 length: 14 amino acids. V lost 5 bases and J lost 6; bases outside the gene matches: 9. The germline CDR1 and CDR2 sequences are MNHEY and SVGAGI. The CDR3, as DNA: TGTGCCAGCAGTCGGCTACAGGGGCGCGATGGCTACACCTTC. The encoded protein is CASSRLQGRDGYTF.

This rearrangement joins TRBV4-2 to TRBJ2-1, with a weak D call TRBD2 (6 bases). CDR3 length: 15 amino acids. Germline CDR1 reads LGHNA; CDR2 reads YNFKEQ. Trimming stripped 1 base from V and 3 bases from J, with 10 bases between. CDR3 sequence (DNA): TGTGCCAGCAGCCAAGGGCTAGCGAGCTACAATGAGCAGTTCTTC. Its protein product is CASSQGLASYNEQFF.

V and J are TRBV6-5 and TRBJ1-2, with 8 positions matching TRBD1. J lost 7 bases, V lost 6 bases, and 7 bases had no gene match. The CDR3 runs to 13 residues. The V gene's germline CDR1 is MNHEY and CDR2 SVGAGI. CDR3 coding DNA: TGTGCCAGCAGACCGACAGGGGAGGGTGGCTACACCTTC. Translation: CASRPTGEGGYTF.

The chain has TRBV29-1 and TRBJ2-2; perhaps TRBD2 as D (6 bases). Looked up from germline, CDR1 is SQVTM and CDR2 is ANQGSEA. Trimming cost V 8 bases and J 1 base, with 17 bases left between them. This CDR3 spans 15 amino acids. The CDR3 loop is CSSSGDGLNTGELFF. As DNA, the CDR3 is TGCAGCTCTTCGGGGGACGGATTGAACACCGGGGAGCTGTTTTTT.

V is TRBV7-8 and J is TRBJ1-5; no reliable D call. There are 13 residues in the CDR3. V gave up 3 bases and J gave up 2 bases, with 5 bases separating them. The V gene's germline CDR1 is SGHVS and CDR2 FQNEAQ. The CDR3 nucleotides read TGTGCCAGCAGCTTGGGCCGCAATCAGCCCCAGCATTTT. It codes for CASSLGRNQPQHF.

This chain uses TRBV30 with TRBJ2-5, with 8 bases matching TRBD1. TRBJ2-7 matches the DNA end more closely, so the J call is doubtful. The germline CDR1 and CDR2 sequences are GTSNPN and SVGIG (reference sequence). CDR3 length: 14 residues. The CDR3 sequence: CAWTGGTGSYEQYF. The CDR3, as DNA: TGTGCCTGGACCGGCGGGACAGGTTCCTACGAGCAGTACTTC.

The CDR3 nucleotides read TGTGCCAGCAGTTACGGGCACTCCTCCTACGAGCAGTACTTC. Its translation is CASSYGHSSYEQYF. The rearrangement joins TRBV6-5 to TRBJ2-7, with D unclear. This CDR3 comprises 14 residues. With 2 bases removed from V and 0 bases from J, the gap between germline ends came to 8 bases. Per the germline V gene, CDR1 is MNHEY and CDR2 is SVGAGI.

This clone appeared a single time. The gene calls are TRBV30 and TRBJ2-7; D perhaps matches TRBD2 (6 bases). V was pared by 3 bases and J by 1 base, with 13 bases between. Per germline, CDR1 GTSNPN and CDR2 SVGIG (reference sequence). This CDR3 region has 14 residues. CDR3 in DNA: TGTGCCTGGAGCCTAGGAGGGTCTTCCTACGAGCAGTACTTC. Protein sequence: CAWSLGGSSYEQYF.

This chain's CDR3 is CASSPRGSGSYNEQFF. Written as DNA, the CDR3 is TGTGCCAGCAGCCCGCGGGGTAGCGGCTCCTACAATGAGCAGTTCTTC. The J gene is TRBJ2-1, the V gene TRBV9; tentatively, D is TRBD2 (6 bases). The V gene's germline CDR1 is SGDLS and CDR2 YYNGEE. V lost 4 bases, J lost 0 bases, and 14 bases lay in between. This CDR3 region has 16 residues. Using reference TRBV9 and TRBJ2-1 for the parts outside the CDR3, the full variable domain is DSGVTQTPKHLITATGQRVTLRCSPRSGDLSVYWYQQSLDQGLQFLIQYYNGEERAKGNILERFSAQQFPDLHSELNLSSLELGDSALYFCASSPRGSGSYNEQFFGPGTRLTVL.

V usage is TRBV7-9 and J usage is TRBJ2-1; D might be TRBD1 (6 bases). Germline CDR1 reads SEHNR; CDR2 reads FQNEAQ (reference sequence). This CDR3 has 17 amino acids. V lost 3 bases and J lost 5, with 20 bases in between. DNA for the CDR3: TGTGCCAGCAGCTTGGCCCCCCCCGGGACACCAAACAATGAGCAGTTCTTC. Its protein product is CASSLAPPGTPNNEQFF.

The J gene is TRBJ2-5, the V gene TRBV11-3, with 8 bases aligning to TRBD2. J lost 8 bases, V lost 6 bases, and 11 bases had no gene match. Germline V lookup: CDR1 SGHNT, CDR2 YENEEA. CDR3 size: 14 residues. CDR3 sequence reads: CASRITSGSGTQYF. CDR3 coding DNA: TGTGCCAGCAGGATCACTAGCGGTTCGGGCACCCAGTACTTC.

The chain links TRBV27 to TRBJ2-7; the match to TRBD1 covers 10 bases. This CDR3 comprises 17 residues. CDR1 MNHEY and CDR2 SMNVEV come from the germline V gene (reference sequence). The junction had 13 bases not matched to a gene; V was cut back by 3 bases and J by 5 bases. The CDR3 spells CASSFRPAGQGKHEQYF. Written as DNA, the CDR3 is TGTGCCAGCAGTTTTCGACCCGCGGGACAGGGGAAACACGAGCAGTACTTC.

This clone showed up just once. The chain recombines TRBV12-5 with TRBJ1-1; D ambiguous. Germline CDR1 and CDR2: LGHNT and FRNRAP. Trimming cost V 2 bases and J 0 bases, with 7 bases left between them. CDR3 length equals 14 residues. The CDR3 sequence is CASGLRELNTEAFF. For the CDR3, the DNA is TGTGCTAGTGGTTTGAGAGAACTGAACACTGAAGCTTTCTTT.

This clone appeared a single time. The chain combines TRBV11-3 with TRBJ1-1; D is unclear. The CDR3 runs to 15 residues. Germline V lookup: CDR1 SGHNT, CDR2 YENEEA. Between the trimmed V and J ends, which lost 3 bases and 5 bases, there was a span of 16 bases. This CDR3 reads CASSFFSPTRTEAFF. CDR3 nucleotides: TGTGCCAGCAGCTTTTTCTCCCCGACTCGGACTGAAGCTTTCTTT.

The V call is TRBV29-1, the J call TRBJ1-2; the D gene is possibly TRBD1 (5 bases). V shed 1 base and J shed 12 bases, with 18 bases lying between them. The CDR3 is made up of 13 amino acids. Germline V gene sequence: CDR1 SQVTM, CDR2 ANQGSEA. The CDR3, as DNA: TGCAGCGTTGAAGGCGGGGGTCCGGCCCAAGACACCTTC. Amino acid sequence: CSVEGGGPAQDTF.